This T cell receptor (beta chain) appears in the sequencing data of a study of blood T cell repertoires in COVID-19. Study-level information: Donors in the United States, Italy and Spain gave samples during acute or convalescent COVID-19. Sample material is recorded as cDNA or gDNA derived from T cells, B-cell-depleted T cells, or PBMCs.

CDR1 MDHEN and CDR2 SYDVKM come from the germline V gene. Deletions cut 8 bases from V and 1 base from J, with 12 bases between. This CDR3 spans 14 amino acids. In the original analysis: It was from reference gene primer amplification that nucleated cell counts were estimated. Sequencing used immunoSEQ multiplex PCR; TCRdb keeps in-frame clones, though not all of them. That table supplies the V and J calls and clone size; D and trimming were determined from the DNA. The sample lists 200,000 to 300,000 clones, more than 70% occurring once. Sequenced material: peripheral blood. The chain is built from TRBV28 and TRBJ1-3; D is ambiguous. The sequence was collected from a man older than 75 with acute or convalescent COVID-19. The CDR3 sequence: CASGEVGSGNTIYF. Written as DNA, the CDR3 is TGTGCCAGCGGCGAGGTGGGTTCTGGAAACACCATATATTTT.